This T cell receptor (beta chain) was documented in a study of shared clonotypes between healthy human individuals (dated by TCRdb to the early 2020s). General notes on the study: The cohort comprised a couple of women and three men aged 18 to 49 years. Per donor, leukapheresis produced somewhere between about 0.85 and 8.9 billion PBMCs. To increase sequencing depth and limit assay-specific biases, different laboratories used diverse techniques to prepare libraries and sequence TCR repertoires. To estimate repertoire size and how much clonotypes are shared between individuals, the study performed deep sequencing of blood TCR repertoires from roughly five healthy adults. For each donor, three plates each were used for CD4 naive and CD4 memory, two plates were used for CD8 naive, and one plate was used for CD8 memory.

Using the deep immunoSEQ assay, TCR CDR3 regions were amplified from genomic DNA by multiplex PCR. Extracted genomic DNA from each cell subset was spread evenly across all wells of several immunoSEQ 96-well plates, with each plate serving as a replicate. For sorted subsets, approximately 200 ng of genomic DNA, equivalent to roughly 30,000 T cell genomes, went into each replicate PCR. Purified libraries were measured with a Qubit 3.0 fluorometer, size-checked on a Bioanalyzer 2100, and measured again with the KAPA Library Quantification kit. Each immunoSEQ 96-well plate was sequenced on its own single-read 150-cycle Illumina NextSeq 550 flow cell. Regarding the original processing steps: Because the immunoSEQ output included only junctional sequences and no quality scores, the filtering could not be the same as the filtering used for full-length reads. Sequences were annotated with PyIR, a Python wrapper for IgBLAST v1.9, using IMGT germline references to assign V/J genes and CDR3. Any read was removed if the V/J assignment was weak (E-value above 1e-6), the CDR3 was missing, or the read contained stop codons, out-of-frame junctions, or ambiguous translated residues. V3J clonotypes were defined by identical inferred V gene, J gene, and CDR3 amino acid sequence. The percentage overlap between two repertoires was calculated by dividing the number of shared unique clonotypes by the size of the smaller repertoire. RTK rarefaction, the Chao1 estimator, and Recon v2.1 estimates of unobserved clonotypes were used to assess repertoire richness. Generation probabilities for all TCRbeta clonotypes obtained by the gDNA method from a few donors were computed using OLGA. Here the immuneACCESS table is served through TCRdb, limited to in-frame sequences with V and J called. Missing clones are a known gap in these copies; in checked studies unresolved V genes cover under half, and the rest lacks a known reason. The V and J calls and clone size come from that table; D and trimming were worked out from the DNA. The sample table records about a million clones; about 75% of these occur just once. The ten largest clones take up 1.4% of the sample.

Healthy HIV-negative adults with no recently reported acute infections or vaccinations were included as donors. Only Caucasian adults living in Nashville, Tennessee, USA were represented among the donors. CD4+ T cells were enriched through magnetic negative selection, after which naive cells were positively selected on CD45RA and the remaining negative fraction served as the memory subset. Blood was obtained by leukapheresis, after which PBMCs were separated by Ficoll-Histopaque density gradient centrifugation and cryopreserved in liquid nitrogen vapor phase. Purity and quantity of every magnetically sorted T cell population were checked by analytical flow cytometry. Each sorted fraction had its genomic DNA isolated and then quantified by UV absorbance on a Nanodrop 2000c. Measured from the cysteine to the phenylalanine, the CDR3 is 13 residues long. Just the 39-base CDR3 DNA is kept, in frame starting at base 1. Deletion took 7 bases off V and 2 bases off J, with a span of 10 bases between the germline ends. The CDR1 and CDR2 encoded by the germline V gene are ENHRY and SYGVKD.

This clone was detected only once. No antigen is known for it. It has no much larger one-base neighbor in the sample; base qualities were not kept. Study-wide conclusions, independent of this receptor: Larger estimated clonotype richness was generally found for naive subsets than for memory subsets. Compared with non-shared clonotypes, the clonotypes found in all four sorted-subset donors had higher generation probabilities. Only blood was sampled, and tissue TCR repertoires likely differ from those in blood. Even with the large sequencing depth, rarefaction of the sorted-subset datasets indicated that sequencing was incomplete. When a handful of donors were compared, the shared fraction of clonotypes was around 5% for naive CD4, 3.5% to 4% for naive CD8, more than 2% for memory CD4, and 0.35% to 0.5% for memory CD8. Because the study included a small number of donors, the genetic and exposure-history diversity represented was limited. Pairwise subsampling indicated that sequencing depth was expected to affect the degree of clonotype sharing among donors.

The rearrangement joined TRBV10-3 to TRBJ2-3, with a tentative D gene TRBD1 over 6 matching bases. This receptor was obtained from a man younger than 30 in good health. Sequenced material: memory CD4+ T cells sorted from blood. The cell subset or site label here, explained by the study, means: CD45RA-negative fraction. The DNA sequence is given as TGTGCCATCAAATGGGACAACACAGATACGCAGTATTTT. Translated, it gives CAIKWDNTDTQYF.